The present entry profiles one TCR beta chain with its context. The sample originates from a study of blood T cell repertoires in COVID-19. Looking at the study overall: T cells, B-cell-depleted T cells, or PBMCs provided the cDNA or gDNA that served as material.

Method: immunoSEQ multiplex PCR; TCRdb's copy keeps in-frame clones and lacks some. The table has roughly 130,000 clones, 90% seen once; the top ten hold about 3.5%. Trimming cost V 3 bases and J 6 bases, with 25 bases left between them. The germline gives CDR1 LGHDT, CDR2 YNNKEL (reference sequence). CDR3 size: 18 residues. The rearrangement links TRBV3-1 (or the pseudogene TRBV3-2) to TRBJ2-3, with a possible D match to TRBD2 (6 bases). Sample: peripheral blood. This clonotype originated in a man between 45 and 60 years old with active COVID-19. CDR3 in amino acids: CASSQSRSTSQFPDTQYF. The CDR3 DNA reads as TGTGCCAGCAGCCAGAGCCGAAGTACTAGCCAATTCCCGGATACGCAGTATTTT.